This TCR beta chain was captured in a study of blood T cell repertoires in COVID-19. Turning to the study itself: Whether acute or convalescent, the COVID-19 samples came from the United States, Italy and Spain. Sample material is recorded as cDNA or gDNA derived from T cells, B-cell-depleted T cells, or PBMCs.

Per the original data handling: Amplification with reference gene primers provided the estimates of nucleated cell counts. Produced via immunoSEQ multiplex PCR; TCRdb's table is partial and in-frame only. V, J and clone size were drawn from that table, and D and trimming were deduced from the DNA. The data contain 180,000 or so clones, around 90% of them singletons. This CDR3 contains 13 residues. Germline CDR1 and CDR2: SGHRS and YFSETQ. V was clipped by 0 bases and J by 5 bases, with 8 bases between them. Details on this clone: Other DNA variants within this sample encode the same CDR3.

The material sequenced was peripheral blood. The chain carries TRBV5-1 and TRBJ2-5; D is ambiguous. This receptor was obtained from a man between 35 and 55 years old with acute or convalescent COVID-19. The CDR3 DNA sequence: TGCGCCAGCAGCTTGGGAGGAGAGGAGACCCAGTACTTC. It encodes CASSLGGEETQYF.